This is a list of T cell receptor beta chains from one sample in a study of shared clonotypes between healthy human individuals. Here immunoSEQ multiplex PCR was the method, and the copy in TCRdb shows in-frame clones only, minus some. The sample includes some 1 million clones, 70% to 80% of them seen just once. Sample: memory CD4+ T cells sorted from blood. All receptors derive from a man younger than 30 in good health. The CDR3 runs from the conserved cysteine through the conserved F or W. A D gene is named only where the DNA matches it firmly. Size is stated for part of the rows, as once, few or many counts, or as a class when the clone is expanded.

cdr3_nt: TGTGCCAGCAGTGATCGACAGGGGAGCGAAAAACTGTTTTTT
cdr3_aa: CASSDRQGSEKLFF
clone_size: .
v_call: TRBV6-5
j_call: TRBJ1-4
d_call: TRBD1

cdr3_nt: TGCGCCAGTTCTCGGTCCTCCTACGAGCAGTACTTC
cdr3_aa: CASSRSSYEQYF
clone_size: .
v_call: TRBV10-1
j_call: TRBJ2-7
d_call: .

cdr3_nt: TGTGCCAGCAATCCCGGGGGCTCTCAAGAGACCCAGTACTTC
cdr3_aa: CASNPGGSQETQYF
clone_size: .
v_call: TRBV28
j_call: TRBJ2-5
d_call: .

cdr3_nt: TGTGCCAGCAGTGTAGGGACTGAAGCTTTCTTT
cdr3_aa: CASSVGTEAFF
clone_size: .
v_call: TRBV2
j_call: TRBJ1-1
d_call: .

cdr3_nt: TGTGCCAGCAGGAGGGCAGGGAGTAACTATGGCTACACCTTC
cdr3_aa: CASRRAGSNYGYTF
clone_size: .
v_call: TRBV7-9
j_call: TRBJ1-2
d_call: .

cdr3_nt: TGTGCCAGCAGTAGACCGACAGGGATTTCCTACGAGCAGTACTTC
cdr3_aa: CASSRPTGISYEQYF
clone_size: .
v_call: TRBV28
j_call: TRBJ2-7
d_call: TRBD1

cdr3_nt: TGTGCCAGCAGCCCAACAGCGGGAGGGGTGGGTGAGCAGTTCTTC
cdr3_aa: CASSPTAGGVGEQFF
clone_size: .
v_call: TRBV5-4
j_call: TRBJ2-1
d_call: TRBD2

cdr3_nt: TGTGCCAGCAGCCCCGCGGAGGGTTTGGTAAGCGAGCAGTACTTC
cdr3_aa: CASSPAEGLVSEQYF
clone_size: .
v_call: TRBV7-9
j_call: TRBJ2-7
d_call: .

cdr3_nt: TGTGCCAGCGGAAGGGCAGTCGGGGCCAACGTCCTGACTTTC
cdr3_aa: CASGRAVGANVLTF
clone_size: .
v_call: TRBV2
j_call: TRBJ2-6
d_call: .

cdr3_nt: TGTGCCAGCAGCTTCGGGACAGACGCTTTAGGTGGCTACACCTTC
cdr3_aa: CASSFGTDALGGYTF
clone_size: .
v_call: TRBV5-4
j_call: TRBJ1-2
d_call: TRBD1

cdr3_nt: TGCGCCAGCTACGGGACAGGGGACTACGAGCAGTACTTC
cdr3_aa: CASYGTGDYEQYF
clone_size: many
v_call: TRBV4-1
j_call: TRBJ2-7
d_call: TRBD1

cdr3_nt: TGCGCGGCCCAGTCTGGAAACACCATATATTTT
cdr3_aa: CAAQSGNTIYF
clone_size: .
v_call: TRBV6-5
j_call: TRBJ1-3
d_call: .

cdr3_nt: TGTGCCATCACCTCGGGACTAGCGGGAACAGATACGCAGTATTTT
cdr3_aa: CAITSGLAGTDTQYF
clone_size: .
v_call: TRBV10-3
j_call: TRBJ2-3
d_call: TRBD2

cdr3_nt: TGTGCCAGCATTACCTCGACTAGCGTCTCCTACGAGCAGTACTTC
cdr3_aa: CASITSTSVSYEQYF
clone_size: .
v_call: TRBV6-1
j_call: TRBJ2-7
d_call: TRBD2

cdr3_nt: TGTGCCAGCAGCCCGACAGTTAACTATGGCTACACCTTC
cdr3_aa: CASSPTVNYGYTF
clone_size: .
v_call: TRBV6-5
j_call: TRBJ1-2
d_call: .

cdr3_nt: TGCGCCAGCAGTATGGGACAGGGTCCAACACAAGATACGCAGTATTTT
cdr3_aa: CASSMGQGPTQDTQYF
clone_size: .
v_call: TRBV10-1
j_call: TRBJ2-3
d_call: TRBD1

cdr3_nt: TGTGCCAGCAATTCCGGGGGACAGGGAAGGGTGAAAGTAGGCTACACCTTC
cdr3_aa: CASNSGGQGRVKVGYTF
clone_size: .
v_call: TRBV28
j_call: TRBJ1-2
d_call: TRBD1

cdr3_nt: TGTGCCTGCAAGTATTTTCAGGGTGACAATTCACCCCTCCACTTT
cdr3_aa: CACKYFQGDNSPLHF
clone_size: .
v_call: TRBV30
j_call: TRBJ1-6
d_call: .

cdr3_nt: TGTGCCAGCAGCGGGTTCTCCCGGGACAGGGAGGAGAAGGCCTACGAGCAGTACTTC
cdr3_aa: CASSGFSRDREEKAYEQYF
clone_size: .
v_call: TRBV7-6
j_call: TRBJ2-7
d_call: TRBD1

cdr3_nt: TGCGCCAGCCGCCGTCCCGGGACCTTGGGGGGGCAGTTCTTC
cdr3_aa: CASRRPGTLGGQFF
clone_size: .
v_call: TRBV4-1
j_call: TRBJ2-1
d_call: .

cdr3_nt: TGCGCCAGCAGCTTATCCCCGGGAGCCGGGGCCAACGTCCTGACTTTC
cdr3_aa: CASSLSPGAGANVLTF
clone_size: .
v_call: TRBV5-1
j_call: TRBJ2-6
d_call: .

cdr3_nt: TGTGCCAGCAGACCTGACAGGGGAAATGAAAAACTGTTTTTT
cdr3_aa: CASRPDRGNEKLFF
clone_size: few
v_call: TRBV6-5
j_call: TRBJ1-4
d_call: TRBD1

cdr3_nt: TGCGCCAGAAAATCGTCGGGGGTCTCCTACGAGCAGTACTTC
cdr3_aa: CARKSSGVSYEQYF
clone_size: .
v_call: TRBV10-1
j_call: TRBJ2-7
d_call: .

cdr3_nt: TGTGCCAGCAGCTTAAACCGGGTCTCCGGGGACACCATATATTTT
cdr3_aa: CASSLNRVSGDTIYF
clone_size: .
v_call: TRBV7-9
j_call: TRBJ1-3
d_call: .

cdr3_nt: TGTGCCAGCAGGGTTGAGCAGGGGCCCTACGAGCAGTACTTC
cdr3_aa: CASRVEQGPYEQYF
clone_size: .
v_call: TRBV2
j_call: TRBJ2-7
d_call: .

cdr3_nt: TGCAGCGTTGAAGTACAGGGAGTGAACACTGAAGCTTTCTTT
cdr3_aa: CSVEVQGVNTEAFF
clone_size: few
v_call: TRBV29-1
j_call: TRBJ1-1
d_call: .

cdr3_nt: TGTGCCAGCAGCCAATTAAGGGATCGCGGAGGCTACACCTTC
cdr3_aa: CASSQLRDRGGYTF
clone_size: .
v_call: TRBV14
j_call: TRBJ1-2
d_call: .

cdr3_nt: TGTGCCAGCAGTGCCCTTTACCTCAGGGGAAGCTCTGGAAACACCATATATTTT
cdr3_aa: CASSALYLRGSSGNTIYF
clone_size: many
v_call: TRBV6-1
j_call: TRBJ1-3
d_call: .

cdr3_nt: TGTGCCAGCTCACGGGGGTATAATGAAAAACTGTTTTTT
cdr3_aa: CASSRGYNEKLFF
clone_size: .
v_call: TRBV18
j_call: TRBJ1-4
d_call: .

cdr3_nt: TGTGCCAGCAGCGTAGATGGCAGGGTGAATCAGCCCCAGCATTTT
cdr3_aa: CASSVDGRVNQPQHF
clone_size: .
v_call: TRBV9
j_call: TRBJ1-5
d_call: .

cdr3_nt: TGTGCCAGCAGCGCCCGCGGAGGCTACACCTTC
cdr3_aa: CASSARGGYTF
clone_size: .
v_call: TRBV6-1
j_call: TRBJ1-2
d_call: .

cdr3_nt: TGTGCCAGCAGTTTAAGGCTTCCAGGGGGCGTTTATAAACTGTTTTTT
cdr3_aa: CASSLRLPGGVYKLFF
clone_size: .
v_call: TRBV27
j_call: TRBJ1-4
d_call: TRBD1

cdr3_nt: TGTGCCAGCATTCGGGCGACGGAAAACAATCAGCCCCAGCATTTT
cdr3_aa: CASIRATENNQPQHF
clone_size: .
v_call: TRBV21-1
j_call: TRBJ1-5
d_call: .

cdr3_nt: TGTGCCAGCAGCCAAGATCTGTTCCAGCCCCATGAAAAACTGTTTTTT
cdr3_aa: CASSQDLFQPHEKLFF
clone_size: once
v_call: TRBV4-2
j_call: TRBJ1-4
d_call: .

cdr3_nt: TGTGCCATCTTGTGGACAGGGAAGAGCCAGCCCCAGCATTTT
cdr3_aa: CAILWTGKSQPQHF
clone_size: .
v_call: TRBV10-3
j_call: TRBJ1-5
d_call: TRBD1

cdr3_nt: TGTGCCAGCAGGGCGGGGGGCTTTTACGAGCAGTACTTC
cdr3_aa: CASRAGGFYEQYF
clone_size: .
v_call: TRBV6-5
j_call: TRBJ2-7
d_call: TRBD2

cdr3_nt: TGTGCCAGCAGCTGGATTGGAGCTGCCTACGAGCAGTACTTC
cdr3_aa: CASSWIGAAYEQYF
clone_size: .
v_call: TRBV28
j_call: TRBJ2-7
d_call: .

cdr3_nt: TGCGCCAGCAGCCAAGAACCCGCAGGAGGTGGAAACACCATATATTTT
cdr3_aa: CASSQEPAGGGNTIYF
clone_size: once
v_call: TRBV4-1
j_call: TRBJ1-3
d_call: .

cdr3_nt: TGTGCCAGTTCCGCCGGGACCCATGGCTACACCTTC
cdr3_aa: CASSAGTHGYTF
clone_size: .
v_call: TRBV19
j_call: TRBJ1-2
d_call: .

cdr3_nt: TGCAGCTCTAGCGGGAAGAATATCCAAGAGACCCAGTACTTC
cdr3_aa: CSSSGKNIQETQYF
clone_size: .
v_call: TRBV29-1
j_call: TRBJ2-5
d_call: TRBD2

cdr3_nt: TGTGCCAGCAGCCCGGGGAACGGAGGCAAGGGAGAGACCCAGTACTTC
cdr3_aa: CASSPGNGGKGETQYF
clone_size: few
v_call: TRBV9
j_call: TRBJ2-5
d_call: .

cdr3_nt: TGTGCCAGCAGCTTTAGCGGGAGGCCCCAAGAGACCCAGTACTTC
cdr3_aa: CASSFSGRPQETQYF
clone_size: many
v_call: TRBV7-8
j_call: TRBJ2-5
d_call: TRBD2

cdr3_nt: TGTGCCAGCAGCGTTAACCAGGCGCGCGTTAAGACCTTC
cdr3_aa: CASSVNQARVKTF
clone_size: .
v_call: TRBV13
j_call: TRBJ1-2
d_call: .

cdr3_nt: TGTGCCAGTAGTATTTGGGGAGGACAACTTAGCAATCAGCCCCAGCATTTT
cdr3_aa: CASSIWGGQLSNQPQHF
clone_size: .
v_call: TRBV19
j_call: TRBJ1-5
d_call: .

cdr3_nt: TGTGCCAGCAGAAAGGGGCCGTACACCGGGGAGCTGTTTTTT
cdr3_aa: CASRKGPYTGELFF
clone_size: few
v_call: TRBV2
j_call: TRBJ2-2
d_call: .

cdr3_nt: TGTGCCAGCAGCCCCTCTGAGTATGGGCTAGCGGGAGACAAGGATGAGCAGTTCTTC
cdr3_aa: CASSPSEYGLAGDKDEQFF
clone_size: .
v_call: TRBV13
j_call: TRBJ2-1
d_call: TRBD2

cdr3_nt: TGCGCCAGCAGCTTAGGACTAGCGGGGGGGACAGATACGCAGTATTTT
cdr3_aa: CASSLGLAGGTDTQYF
clone_size: .
v_call: TRBV5-1
j_call: TRBJ2-3
d_call: TRBD2

cdr3_nt: TGTGCCAGCAGCGGTAGTAGCTCTGGAAACACCATATATTTT
cdr3_aa: CASSGSSSGNTIYF
clone_size: once
v_call: TRBV5-5
j_call: TRBJ1-3
d_call: .

cdr3_nt: TGTGCCAGCAGTTTCAGCGGGGGCTCTGGGGCCAACGTCCTGACTTTC
cdr3_aa: CASSFSGGSGANVLTF
clone_size: .
v_call: TRBV27
j_call: TRBJ2-6
d_call: TRBD2

cdr3_nt: TGTGCCAGCAACTTCCCTGGAAACACCATATATTTT
cdr3_aa: CASNFPGNTIYF
clone_size: .
v_call: TRBV9
j_call: TRBJ1-3
d_call: .

cdr3_nt: TGTGCCAGCAGTGAAAAGGGCGGGAGGGAAGAGACCCAGTACTTC
cdr3_aa: CASSEKGGREETQYF
clone_size: many
v_call: TRBV2
j_call: TRBJ2-5
d_call: TRBD2

cdr3_nt: TGCAGCGTGCAGGAAATAACCTCTGGAAACACCATATATTTT
cdr3_aa: CSVQEITSGNTIYF
clone_size: .
v_call: TRBV29-1
j_call: TRBJ1-3
d_call: .